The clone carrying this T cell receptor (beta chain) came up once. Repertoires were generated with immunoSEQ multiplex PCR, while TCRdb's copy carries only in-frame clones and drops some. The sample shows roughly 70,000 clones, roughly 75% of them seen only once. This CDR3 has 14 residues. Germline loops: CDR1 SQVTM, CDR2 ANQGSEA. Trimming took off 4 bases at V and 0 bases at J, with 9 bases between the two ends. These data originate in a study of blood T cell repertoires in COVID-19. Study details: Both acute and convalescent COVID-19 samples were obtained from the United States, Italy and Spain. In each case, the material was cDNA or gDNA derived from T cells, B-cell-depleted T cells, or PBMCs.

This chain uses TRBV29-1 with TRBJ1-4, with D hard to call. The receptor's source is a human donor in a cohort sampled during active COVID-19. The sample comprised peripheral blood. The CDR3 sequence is CSVVTATTNEKLFF. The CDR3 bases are TGCAGCGTTGTAACAGCAACAACTAATGAAAAACTGTTTTTT.